The clone carrying this TCR beta chain appeared a single time. The CDR3 is 15 amino acids. With 8 bases removed from V and 2 bases from J, the gap between germline ends came to 16 bases. Germline CDR1 and CDR2: LNHDA and SQIVND (reference sequence). This record comes from a study of T cell changes during pregnancy in multiple sclerosis. Repertoires were generated with immunoSEQ multiplex PCR, while TCRdb's copy carries only in-frame clones and drops some. The sample has approximately 92,000 clones; approximately 92% are singletons. This chain links TRBV19 with TRBJ2-1; a possible D gene is TRBD2 (6 bases). The clonotype originates from a female donor with multiple sclerosis, enrolled in a pregnancy study. The material sequenced was peripheral blood, taken in the first trimester of pregnancy. CDR3 in DNA: TGTGCCAGTCGAATTCTAGCGACCCCCTACAATGAGCAGTTCTTC. Amino acid sequence: CASRILATPYNEQFF. Full variable domain (rest looked up from reference TRBV19 and TRBJ2-1): DGGITQSPKYLFRKEGQNVTLSCEQNLNHDAMYWYRQDPGQGLRLIYYSQIVNDFQKGDIAEGYSVSREKKESFPLTVTSAQKNPTAFYLCASRILATPYNEQFFGPGTRLTVL.